The rows below give T cell receptor beta chains drawn from one sample of a study of blood T cell repertoires in COVID-19. Profiling relied on immunoSEQ multiplex PCR, and the TCRdb table lists in-frame clones only, not all of them. Here the sample spans 89,000 or so clones, approximately 85% being singletons. The source material was peripheral blood. All receptors come from a human donor in a cohort sampled during active COVID-19. The CDR3 runs from the conserved cysteine through the conserved F or W. The D gene is left open where the match is weak. Clone size, where shown, is once, few, many, or a class for clones that have expanded.

D gene	V gene	J gene	clone size	CDR3 protein	CDR3 DNA
-	TRBV6-5	TRBJ2-7	-	CASSNVQGREQYF	TGTGCCAGCAGCAACGTTCAGGGTAGGGAGCAGTACTTC
-	TRBV6-6	TRBJ2-7	-	CASSYMAVGVYEQYF	TGTGCCAGCAGTTACATGGCAGTTGGAGTGTACGAGCAGTACTTC
-	TRBV24-1	TRBJ1-1	-	CATSDLFQGPIPPLPMNTEAFF	TGTGCCACCAGTGATTTATTCCAGGGCCCTATCCCACCACTACCAATGAACACTGAAGCTTTCTTT
-	TRBV5-1	TRBJ2-2	few	CASSLFWPGDTGELFF	TGCGCCAGCAGCTTATTCTGGCCGGGGGACACCGGGGAGCTGTTTTTT
-	TRBV6-6	TRBJ1-1	-	CASTVSRNTEAFF	TGTGCCAGCACTGTATCTAGGAACACTGAAGCTTTCTTT
TRBD1	TRBV3-1/TRBV3-2	TRBJ1-1	-	CASTPTGTDTEAFF	TGTGCCAGCACACCTACGGGGACAGACACTGAAGCTTTCTTT
TRBD1	TRBV19	TRBJ1-2	-	CASSADRGPVGYTF	TGTGCCAGTAGTGCGGACAGGGGGCCAGTTGGCTACACCTTC
TRBD2	TRBV6-1	TRBJ2-1	-	CASSEDLSGISYNEQFF	TGTGCCAGCAGTGAAGATCTTAGCGGGATTTCCTACAATGAGCAGTTCTTC
-	TRBV4-2	TRBJ2-2	few	CASSQGPLSMFF	TGTGCCAGCAGCCAAGGCCCCTTGAGCATGTTTTTT
TRBD2	TRBV15	TRBJ2-7	-	CATSRERGGRYEQYF	TGTGCCACCAGTAGGGAGCGGGGCGGCCGCTACGAGCAGTACTTC
-	TRBV28	TRBJ1-5	-	CASEYPRGVQPQHF	TGTGCCAGCGAGTACCCCCGCGGGGTTCAGCCCCAGCATTTT
TRBD2	TRBV9	TRBJ2-2	-	CASSVVGGPRLAGLGELFF	TGTGCCAGCAGCGTAGTTGGGGGGCCTCGGCTAGCGGGCCTCGGGGAGCTGTTTTTT
-	TRBV7-2	TRBJ2-7	-	CASSSPDRDYEQYF	TGTGCCAGCAGCTCGCCTGACCGGGACTACGAGCAGTACTTC
TRBD1	TRBV19	TRBJ2-7	-	CASSLQGPTSYEQYF	TGTGCCAGTAGTCTACAGGGGCCTACCTCCTACGAGCAGTACTTC
-	TRBV5-6	TRBJ1-2	-	CASSLKGPNGYTF	TGTGCCAGCAGCTTGAAGGGGCCAAATGGCTACACCTTC
TRBD1	TRBV27	TRBJ1-1	once	CASSFRTGHTEAFF	TGTGCCAGCAGTTTCCGGACAGGGCACACTGAAGCTTTCTTT
-	TRBV27	TRBJ2-7	-	CASSLAGARYEQYF	TGTGCCAGCAGTTTAGCGGGGGCACGGTACGAGCAGTACTTC
TRBD1	TRBV7-9	TRBJ1-2	-	CASSFDIGQEGGVYGYTF	TGTGCCAGCAGCTTCGATATTGGACAGGAGGGTGGGGTTTATGGCTACACCTTC
-	TRBV6-5	TRBJ1-2	-	CASRPDSPPYGYTF	TGTGCCAGCAGGCCCGACAGCCCCCCCTATGGCTACACCTTC
-	TRBV9	TRBJ1-6	-	CASNRGERSPLHF	TGTGCCAGCAACCGGGGGGAGAGATCACCCCTCCACTTT
-	TRBV18	TRBJ2-1	-	CASSPPGGGGKVYEQFF	TGTGCCAGCTCACCCCCCGGGGGAGGGGGGAAAGTCTATGAGCAGTTCTTC
TRBD1	TRBV7-2	TRBJ1-6	-	CASSPRQGSNSPLHF	TGTGCCAGCAGCCCTAGACAGGGCAGCAATTCACCCCTCCACTTT
TRBD2	TRBV11-2	TRBJ2-7	-	CASSLAREGNYEQYF	TGTGCCAGCAGCTTAGCGCGGGAGGGCAACTACGAGCAGTACTTC
-	TRBV6-6	TRBJ2-1	-	CASSLSDRFPYNEQFF	TGTGCCAGCAGTTTATCCGACAGGTTCCCCTACAATGAGCAGTTCTTC
-	TRBV14	TRBJ1-1	-	CASSQDRGRAEAFF	TGTGCCAGCAGCCAAGATCGGGGTAGGGCAGAAGCTTTCTTT
-	TRBV3-1/TRBV3-2	TRBJ2-1	-	CASSQMTSHSYNEQFF	TGTGCCAGCAGCCAAATGACTAGTCACTCCTACAATGAGCAGTTCTTC
-	TRBV9	TRBJ2-2	-	CASSALTTGGELFF	TGTGCCAGCAGCGCCCTAACGACGGGCGGGGAGCTGTTTTTT
-	TRBV9	TRBJ1-3	-	CASSVTGFGNTIYF	TGTGCCAGCAGCGTAACGGGTTTTGGAAACACCATATATTTT
-	TRBV28	TRBJ1-5	-	CASTKRGYNQPQHF	TGTGCCAGTACCAAGCGGGGCTACAATCAGCCCCAGCATTTT
-	TRBV7-9	TRBJ1-1	-	CASSLGSGTEAFF	TGTGCCAGCAGCTTAGGATCGGGGACTGAAGCTTTCTTT
-	TRBV6-5	TRBJ1-1	-	CASSYDPDSNTEAFF	TGTGCCAGCAGTTACGATCCGGACAGCAACACTGAAGCTTTCTTT
-	TRBV13	TRBJ2-3	-	CASRPRGEDTQYF	TGTGCCAGCAGACCCCGCGGGGAAGATACGCAGTATTTT
-	TRBV9	TRBJ1-1	-	CASSVASAPPEAFF	TGTGCCAGCAGCGTAGCCAGCGCCCCACCTGAAGCTTTCTTT
TRBD2	TRBV2	TRBJ2-5	-	CASSEGGTSPQYF	TGTGCCAGCAGTGAAGGTGGGACTAGCCCCCAGTACTTC
TRBD2	TRBV7-9	TRBJ2-1	-	CASSETSGRAKFF	TGTGCCAGCAGCGAGACTAGCGGGAGGGCCAAGTTCTTC
-	TRBV7-6	TRBJ2-5	once	CASSPYGGRKETQYF	TGTGCCAGCAGCCCCTATGGGGGCCGTAAAGAGACCCAGTACTTC
TRBD1	TRBV29-1	TRBJ1-1	-	CSSRDRTTEAFF	TGCAGCTCACGGGACAGGACCACTGAAGCTTTCTTT
-	TRBV4-1	TRBJ1-2	-	CASSRDSPTQGPNYGYTF	TGCGCCAGCAGCCGAGATTCCCCAACACAGGGTCCCAACTATGGCTACACCTTC
TRBD1	TRBV19	TRBJ1-5	-	CASSRRGTGAAYSNQPQHF	TGTGCCAGTAGTAGAAGGGGGACAGGGGCGGCCTATAGCAATCAGCCCCAGCATTTT
TRBD1	TRBV19	TRBJ2-6	-	CASRQGTGANVLTF	TGTGCCAGTAGACAGGGGACCGGGGCCAACGTCCTGACTTTC